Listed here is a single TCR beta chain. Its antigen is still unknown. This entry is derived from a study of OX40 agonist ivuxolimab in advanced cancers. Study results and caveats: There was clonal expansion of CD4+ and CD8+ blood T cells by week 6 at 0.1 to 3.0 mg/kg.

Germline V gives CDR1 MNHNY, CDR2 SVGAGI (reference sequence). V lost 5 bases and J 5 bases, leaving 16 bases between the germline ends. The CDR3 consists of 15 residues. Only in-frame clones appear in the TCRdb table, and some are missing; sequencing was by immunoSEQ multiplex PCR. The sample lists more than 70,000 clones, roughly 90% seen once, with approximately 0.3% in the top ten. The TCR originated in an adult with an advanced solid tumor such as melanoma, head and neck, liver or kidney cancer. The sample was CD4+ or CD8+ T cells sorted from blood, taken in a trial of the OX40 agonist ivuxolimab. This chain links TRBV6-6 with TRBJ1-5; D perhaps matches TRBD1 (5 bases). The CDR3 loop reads CASSTEAEGYQPQHF. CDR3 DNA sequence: TGTGCCAGCAGTACCGAGGCAGAGGGGTATCAGCCCCAGCATTTT.